The 7 T cell receptor beta chains below were found in one sample sequenced in a study of T-cell reconstitution after alpha-beta-depleted transplantation in children (dated by TCRdb to the mid-2010s). What the study reported, not specific to this receptor: Over the following months the frequencies of hyperexpanded clones went down, and after one year T-cell counts and TCRbeta diversity were mostly credited to newly produced T cells.

The method behind the library was PCR. The sample was run on an Illumina HiSeq 2500. Molecular barcoding was employed in the preparation of TCR libraries, with unique molecular identifiers being used to normalize TCRbeta repertoire quantification. Through fastp at Q25 and MiXCR, TCRdb rebuilt clones from the public reads, retaining in-frame beta chains. Entries that share a CDR3 protein sequence are merged under the most common genes and DNA. This sample gives about 300,000 distinct CDR3 sequences in total; 6% to 10% of them show up just once. The ten largest clones capture around 10% of the sample. Explained via the paper, the treatment or condition label denotes: allogeneic hematopoietic cell transplantation with graft depleted of TCRalphabeta T cells and CD19 B cells. Their target antigens are unknown. The source material was peripheral blood, sampled 360 days after TCRalphabeta/CD19-depleted stem cell transplant. These receptors were collected from a female patient between 2 and 15 years old who had a stem cell transplant for Fanconi anemia, so the T cells may come from the graft donor.

This clonotype has a count of ten or more. CDR3 residues: CASSQEVYRDGYTEAFF. CDR3 coding DNA: TGTGCCAGCAGCCAAGAGGTATATAGGGATGGGTACACTGAAGCTTTCTTT. V and J are TRBV4-2 and TRBJ1-1; D uncertain. Looked up from germline, CDR1 is LGHNA and CDR2 is YNFKEQ. The V end lost 0 bases, the J end lost 3 bases, and 17 bases lay between the germline ends. The CDR3 totals 17 residues.

This clonotype was detected many times. The genes are TRBV11-2 and TRBJ2-1, with D possibly matching TRBD2 (8 bases). This CDR3 region has 16 residues. The germline V gene has CDR1 SGHAT and CDR2 FQNNGV. V was shortened by 4 bases and J by 7 bases, with 20 bases between the two germline ends. The CDR3 region has the DNA TGTGCCAGCAGCTCCCTGAGGGGGCGGGGGGTAAATGAGCAGTTCTTC. This gives the protein CASSSLRGRGVNEQFF.

This clonotype was seen many times. Here the CDR3 reads CASSNTGGPFTDTQYF. For the CDR3, the DNA is TGTGCCAGCAGTAATACCGGGGGGCCATTCACAGATACGCAGTATTTT. The rearrangement joins TRBV7-8 to TRBJ2-3, with D perhaps matching TRBD2 (7 bases). V lost 6 bases, J lost 2 bases, and 18 bases lay in between. Germline CDR1 and CDR2: SGHVS and FQNEAQ. The CDR3 totals 16 residues. Looking up the rest from reference TRBV7-8 and TRBJ2-3 gives the full variable domain: GAGVSQSPRYKVAKRGQDVALRCDPISGHVSLFWYQQALGQGPEFLTYFQNEAQLDKSGLPSDRFFAERPEGSVSTLKIQRTQQEDSAVYLCASSNTGGPFTDTQYFGPGTRLTVL.

The chain couples TRBV9 to TRBJ1-1, with 8 bases lining up with TRBD1. J lost 12 bases, V lost 4 bases, and 17 bases had no gene match. The CDR3 spans 15 residues. Per the germline V gene, CDR1 is SGDLS and CDR2 is YYNGEE. The CDR3 coding sequence is TGTGCCAGCAGCTGGGACTCTACCGGGACAGGAGAAACTTTCTTT. This gives the protein CASSWDSTGTGETFF.

Ten or more counts support this clonotype. The chain employs TRBV9 and TRBJ2-1; D possibly corresponds to TRBD1 (6 bases). The CDR3 covers 17 residues. From germline, CDR1 is SGDLS and CDR2 YYNGEE. V lost 5 bases and J lost 8, with 26 bases in between. CDR3 DNA sequence: TGTGCCAGCAGTGACCTCCCTGACAGGTCCATATGGGATGAGCAGTTCTTC. Translated: CASSDLPDRSIWDEQFF.

The chain employs TRBV28 and TRBJ1-1, with TRBD1 as a possible D gene (5 bases). V gave up 2 bases and J gave up 1 base, with 11 bases separating them. Germline loops: CDR1 MDHEN, CDR2 SYDVKM. The CDR3 loop spans 15 amino acids. CDR3 protein: CASSLPRGQNTEAFF. DNA of the CDR3: TGTGCCAGCAGTTTACCTCGGGGCCAGAACACTGAAGCTTTCTTT.

The rearrangement joins TRBV18 to TRBJ2-1, with D perhaps matching TRBD2 (6 bases). The CDR3 is 14 residues long. CDR1 is KGHSH and CDR2 is LQKENI in the germline V gene. V lost 3 bases, J lost 7 bases, and 13 bases lay in between. CDR3 sequence reads: CASSPGRGLNEQFF. The DNA for the CDR3 is TGTGCCAGCTCACCGGGGCGGGGCCTGAATGAGCAGTTCTTC. The full variable domain, its missing parts supplied by reference TRBV18 and TRBJ2-1, is NAGVMQNPRHLVRRRGQEARLRCSPMKGHSHVYWYRQLPEEGLKFMVYLQKENIIDESGMPKERFSAEFPKEGPSILRIQQVVRGDSAAYFCASSPGRGLNEQFFGPGTRLTVL.